Reported below is one T cell receptor (beta chain). Its antigen is unknown. The length of the CDR3 is 15 residues. V lost 6 bases and J lost 2, with 17 bases in between. The V gene's germline CDR1 is MNHNS and CDR2 SASEGT. With template switching, a universal primer site was added, and the cDNA carried unique molecular identifiers. TCRdb recomputed calls from the 5' RACE reads with MiXCR, one row per CDR3 protein. The data show some 460,000 distinct CDR3 sequences, 12% to 15% seen once. The source of the sample is a study of identical twins. Overall study findings and caveats: Whereas memory repertoires showed no such difference, abundant cord blood beta clonotypes carried fewer insertions.

These data were also reused for a study on yellow fever vaccine responses in identical twins. According to that study: Convergence reportedly seemed to mark part of the twins' vaccine T cell response, with personalization marking the rest.

The origin of this receptor is a woman in her late teens or twenties in good health. This sequence joins TRBV6-1 and TRBJ2-7, with D tentatively TRBD1 (5 bases). The specimen was CD4+ T cells sorted from blood. CDR3 loop: CASRPKPDSPYEQYF. The CDR3 DNA is TGTGCCAGCAGGCCTAAACCTGACAGCCCCTACGAGCAGTACTTC.